These 7 T cell receptor beta chains came from one sample sequenced in a study of T-cell reconstitution after alpha-beta-depleted transplantation in children. It was with unique molecular identifiers that the TCRbeta library was prepared. One entry per CDR3 protein, called by TCRdb with MiXCR from the PCR reads. The table includes tens of thousands of distinct CDR3 sequences, roughly 4.4% detected once. The sequencing used PBMCs, mostly from graft donor cells, collected 180 days after TCRalphabeta/CD19-depleted stem cell transplant. These receptors all come from a boy less than two years old who had a stem cell transplant for acute myeloid leukemia, so the T cells may come from the graft donor.

This clonotype has at least ten counts. The V and J genes are TRBV11-3 and TRBJ2-3; 8 nucleotides line up with TRBD2. CDR3 size: 14 residues. The germline gives CDR1 SGHNT, CDR2 YENEEA. Trimming cost V 5 bases and J 3 bases; bases outside gene matches: 4. CDR3 in DNA: TGTGCCAGCAGCCGACTAGCGCGGACAGATACGCAGTATTTT. Its translation: CASSRLARTDTQYF.

This clonotype occurred many times. V and J are TRBV3-1 and TRBJ2-7; the D call may be TRBD1 or TRBD2 (5 bases each). Germline V gene sequence: CDR1 LGHDT, CDR2 YNNKEL (reference sequence). CDR3 length equals 16 residues. Trimming removed 4 bases at V and 2 bases at J, with 18 bases between. CDR3 DNA sequence: TGTGCCAGCAGCCCGAACCCCGGGACGGATCCCTACGAGCAGTACTTC. Protein product: CASSPNPGTDPYEQYF.

This clonotype appeared many times. This chain joins TRBV7-9 and TRBJ2-1, with 8 positions matching TRBD1. The CDR3 is 15 residues long. V trimming: 7 bases; J trimming: 0 bases; junction bases outside the gene matches: 5. Germline V CDR1 and CDR2: SEHNR, FQNEAQ (reference sequence). The DNA for the CDR3 is TGTGCCAGCAACCGGGACAGGAGCTCCTACAATGAGCAGTTCTTC. Amino acid sequence: CASNRDRSSYNEQFF.

This clonotype was counted many times. V is TRBV5-6 and J is TRBJ2-7, with 8 bases that match TRBD1. The CDR3 consists of 17 residues. Germline V lookup: CDR1 SGHDT, CDR2 YYEEEE. The junction had 12 bases not matched to a gene; V was cut back by 0 bases and J by 4 bases. CDR3 in amino acids: CASSLGPWTGNRYEQYF. DNA of the CDR3: TGTGCCAGCAGCTTGGGCCCCTGGACAGGGAACCGTTACGAGCAGTACTTC.

This clonotype was observed at least ten times. This chain joins TRBV18 and TRBJ2-1, with 11 bases fitting TRBD2. V was pared by 5 bases and J by 0 bases, with 12 bases of the junction left unmatched. Germline loops: CDR1 KGHSH, CDR2 LQKENI. The CDR3 contains 19 residues. The CDR3: CASSKGFPSGGFSYNEQFF. The CDR3 nucleotides are TGTGCCAGCTCAAAGGGATTCCCTAGCGGGGGGTTCTCCTACAATGAGCAGTTCTTC.

This clonotype was picked up many times. The CDR3 is CASSLVVGLAGQDTQYF. Here the CDR3 DNA reads TGCGCCAGCAGCTTGGTCGTGGGACTAGCTGGTCAAGATACGCAGTATTTT. This chain joins TRBV5-1 and TRBJ2-3; 9 nucleotides line up with TRBD2. The CDR3 spans 17 residues. Germline assignment: CDR1 SGHRS and CDR2 YFSETQ. The junction had 10 bases not matched to a gene; V was cut back by 0 bases and J by 5 bases.

This clonotype was seen at least ten times. Written as DNA, the CDR3 is TGTGCCAGCTCACCACGACAGGAAGCCACGTTAGCCAAAAACATTCAGTACTTC. Amino acid sequence: CASSPRQEATLAKNIQYF. The V gene is TRBV18, the J gene TRBJ2-4; D possibly corresponds to TRBD1 (6 bases). V gave up 1 base and J gave up 0 bases, with 16 bases separating them. CDR1 is KGHSH and CDR2 is LQKENI in the germline V gene. The CDR3 runs to 18 residues.